Below, 29 T cell receptor beta chains from the same sample are listed, as sequenced in a study of vaccination and CD4 T cells after COVID-19. These receptors' targets are unknown. Sequenced with the Oncomine TCR Beta short-read assay was DNA taken from cultured CD4+ T cells. TCRdb fed the PCR reads into MiXCR, producing one record per CDR3 protein. The data hold about 16,000 distinct CDR3 sequences, with approximately 56% observed a single time. Time point described: late sampling 161 to 241 days after vaccination in three convalescent patients. Noted treatment: roughly ten-day PBMC culture with coronavirus spike peptide pools or control peptides (ViraFEST assay). This specimen was CD4+ T cells from blood, cultured in vitro, taken about 7 months after SARS-CoV-2 vaccination. These receptor sequences come from a human donor who had recovered from COVID-19.

The chain links TRBV12-5 to TRBJ1-6, with unresolved D. CDR3 length: 13 amino acids. Trimming took 1 base from V and 6 from J, leaving 4 bases between them. Germline V gene sequence: CDR1 LGHNT, CDR2 FRNRAP. The CDR3 spells CASGLEVNSPLHF. The CDR3, as DNA: TGTGCTAGTGGTTTGGAGGTTAATTCACCCCTCCACTTT. Filled out from reference TRBV12-5 and TRBJ1-6, the complete variable domain reads DARVTQTPRHKVTEMGQEVTMRCQPILGHNTVFWYRQTMMQGLELLAYFRNRAPLDDSGMPKDRFSAEMPDATLATLKIQPSEPRDSAVYFCASGLEVNSPLHFGNGTRLTVT.

The chain couples TRBV5-4 to TRBJ1-1; 9 bases fit TRBD1. The CDR3 has 18 amino acids. CDR1 SGHNT and CDR2 YYREEE come from the germline V gene (reference sequence). J was trimmed by 3 bases and V by 0 bases; bases with no gene match: 12. The CDR3 sequence: CASSLGGLTGGAYTEAFF. The CDR3 DNA is TGTGCCAGCAGCTTGGGGGGTTTGACAGGGGGAGCGTACACTGAAGCTTTCTTT.

The chain employs TRBV19 and TRBJ1-6, with 7 positions matching TRBD1. The germline V gene encodes CDR1 LNHDA and CDR2 SQIVND (reference sequence). The CDR3 length is 14 residues. The trim removed 4 bases at V and 8 bases at J, leaving 5 bases unmatched. The CDR3 region has the DNA TGTGCCAGTAGTACGACAGGGAGTGATTCACCCCTCCACTTT. Protein sequence: CASSTTGSDSPLHF. Variable domain in full (rest from reference TRBV19 and TRBJ1-6): DGGITQSPKYLFRKEGQNVTLSCEQNLNHDAMYWYRQDPGQGLRLIYYSQIVNDFQKGDIAEGYSVSREKKESFPLTVTSAQKNPTAFYLCASSTTGSDSPLHFGNGTRLTVT.

V and J are TRBV7-9 and TRBJ2-7, with 7 bases fitting TRBD2. The CDR3 contains 16 residues. Germline V gene sequence: CDR1 SEHNR, CDR2 FQNEAQ (reference sequence). V shed 1 base and J 2 bases; nucleotides not matched to a gene: 8. CDR3 sequence: CASSLVLTGGTYEQYF. The CDR3 coding sequence is TGTGCCAGCAGCTTAGTGCTAACGGGGGGAACCTACGAGCAGTACTTC. The complete variable domain, with remaining parts taken from reference TRBV7-9 and TRBJ2-7, reads DTGVSQNPRHKITKRGQNVTFRCDPISEHNRLYWYRQTLGQGPEFLTYFQNEAQLEKSRLLSDRFSAERPKGSFSTLEIQRTEQGDSAMYLCASSLVLTGGTYEQYFGPGTRLTVT.

The chain uses TRBV20-1 and TRBJ1-3; 9 nucleotides match TRBD1. After removal of 6 bases from V and 0 bases from J, the junction contained 6 bases not matched to a gene. Germline V CDR1 and CDR2: DFQATT, SNEGSKA (reference sequence). This CDR3 is 15 amino acids long. The CDR3 nucleotides are TGCAGTGCAGAAACGGGACAGGGCTCTGGAAACACCATATATTTT. This gives the protein CSAETGQGSGNTIYF.

The chain employs TRBV7-3 and TRBJ2-3, with D tentatively TRBD2 (6 bases). This CDR3 is 15 amino acids long. The germline gives CDR1 SGHTA, CDR2 FQGTGA. Trimming took off 3 bases at V and 2 bases at J, with 12 bases between the two ends. The CDR3 DNA sequence: TGTGCCAGCAGCTTTGGTAGCGGACCCACAGATACGCAGTATTTT. It yields the protein CASSFGSGPTDTQYF.

The V and J genes are TRBV15 and TRBJ2-7; 12 bases map to TRBD2. After removal of 0 bases from V and 6 bases from J, the junction contained 9 bases not matched to a gene. CDR3 length: 17 amino acids. Germline lookup yields CDR1 LNHNV and CDR2 YYDKDF (reference sequence). The CDR3 DNA is TGTGCCACCAGCAGAGATGTGACTAGCGGGAGTGCTGGCGAGCAGTACTTC. Translated, it gives CATSRDVTSGSAGEQYF.

J is TRBJ1-5 and V is TRBV28; no clear D gene. The length of the CDR3 is 15 residues. V was clipped by 5 bases and J by 0 bases, with 11 bases between them. In germline, CDR1 is MDHEN, CDR2 SYDVKM. CDR3: CASSLPYYSNQPQHF. DNA for the CDR3: TGTGCCAGCAGTCTCCCATATTATAGCAATCAGCCCCAGCATTTT.

The V and J genes are TRBV2 and TRBJ1-5; TRBD1 is a possible D gene (6 bases). V gave up 2 bases and J gave up 6 bases, with 11 bases separating them. CDR1 is SNHLY, CDR2 FYNNEI, per germline. The CDR3 sequence is 14 residues long. Here the CDR3 reads CASSERTERQPQHF. DNA for the CDR3: TGTGCCAGCAGTGAAAGGACAGAGCGTCAGCCCCAGCATTTT.

This clonotype is medium-sized (0.01 to 0.1%) by share. The chain employs TRBV6-2 or TRBV6-3 and TRBJ1-2, with D tentatively TRBD1 (5 bases). CDR1 is MNHEY and CDR2 is SVGEGT in the germline V gene. Trimming shortened V by 3 bases and J by 3 bases, and 11 bases separated the two germline ends. CDR3 length equals 14 residues. Here the CDR3 DNA reads TGTGCCAGCAGTTATCTCCAGGGCTACTATGGCTACACCTTC. Amino acids: CASSYLQGYYGYTF.

This clonotype was detected a few times. The rearrangement joins TRBV20-1 to TRBJ2-5; TRBD1 agrees at 7 bases. V lost 6 bases, J lost 1 base, and 8 bases stayed unmatched. The germline V gene has CDR1 DFQATT and CDR2 SNEGSKA (reference sequence). This CDR3 comprises 14 residues. CDR3 sequence reads: CSAEGNRGQETQYF. For the CDR3, the DNA is TGCAGTGCCGAAGGGAACAGGGGCCAAGAGACCCAGTACTTC.

J is TRBJ1-2 and V is TRBV7-2, with D unclear. The CDR3 has 12 amino acids. Trimming took off 1 base at V and 4 bases at J, with 4 bases between the two ends. Germline-derived CDR1 and CDR2 are SGHTA and FQGNSA. The CDR3 nucleotides are TGTGCCAGCAGCTTAGTTTTCTATGGCTACACCTTC. Encoded protein: CASSLVFYGYTF.

The chain recombines TRBV7-2 with TRBJ2-5; no clear D gene. CDR1 SGHTA and CDR2 FQGNSA come from the germline V gene. This CDR3 has 15 residues. V was shortened by 5 bases and J by 0 bases, with 13 bases between the two germline ends. DNA for the CDR3: TGTGCCAGCAGCGCAATCTCTAGGGACCAAGAGACCCAGTACTTC. It is translated as CASSAISRDQETQYF.

V is TRBV7-3 and J is TRBJ2-7; no clear D. Trimming pared 2 bases from V and 0 bases from J, leaving 8 bases between. There are 14 residues in the CDR3. Per the germline V gene, CDR1 is SGHTA and CDR2 is FQGTGA. The CDR3 sequence is CASSLGQSSYEQYF. The CDR3 bases are TGTGCCAGCAGCTTAGGCCAGTCCTCCTACGAGCAGTACTTC.

Sample share makes this clonotype medium-sized (0.01 to 0.1%). The V and J genes are TRBV20-1 and TRBJ2-3; 10 bases agree with TRBD2. V gave up 4 bases and J gave up 0 bases; unmatched junction bases: 4. CDR1 and CDR2 from the germline V gene are DFQATT and SNEGSKA (reference sequence). The CDR3 has 15 residues. The CDR3 protein is CSAIGTSASTDTQYF. CDR3 sequence (DNA): TGCAGTGCTATAGGGACTAGCGCTAGCACAGATACGCAGTATTTT.

The chain links TRBV19 to TRBJ1-5, with D possibly matching TRBD1 (5 bases). The CDR3 is 18 amino acids. The germline V and J ends were trimmed by 4 bases and 4 bases, with 23 bases remaining between them. Per the germline V gene, CDR1 is LNHDA and CDR2 is SQIVND (reference sequence). In DNA, the CDR3 is TGTGCCAGTAGTACCGGGACCGCCGCCGTGGGGCCAAATCAGCCCCAGCATTTT. Its protein is CASSTGTAAVGPNQPQHF.

V gene TRBV7-2 combines with J gene TRBJ1-1, with TRBD1 identical over 7 bases. CDR1 SGHTA and CDR2 FQGNSA come from the germline V gene. V was pared by 1 base and J by 6 bases, with 2 bases of the junction left unmatched. This CDR3 region has 13 residues. CDR3 DNA: TGTGCCAGCAGCTTAGTGACAGGGCCTGAAGCTTTCTTT. Encoded protein: CASSLVTGPEAFF.

The chain has TRBV20-1 and TRBJ2-3; the D gene is possibly TRBD2 (7 bases). Deletions cut 4 bases from V and 5 bases from J, with 16 bases between. The CDR3 length is 14 residues. The germline V gene has CDR1 DFQATT and CDR2 SNEGSKA (reference sequence). CDR3 bases: TGCAGTGCTACCGGGGGGCCCATAGGAGATACGCAGTATTTT. Amino acid sequence: CSATGGPIGDTQYF.

This clonotype was detected only a few times. The CDR3 DNA reads as TGTGCCAGCAGTTTTGGGACAGGGATTAGCAATCAGCCCCAGCATTTT. Translation: CASSFGTGISNQPQHF. The chain has TRBV6-2 or TRBV6-3 and TRBJ1-5; 9 bases line up with TRBD1. J was trimmed by 0 bases and V by 4 bases; bases with no gene match: 4. The V gene's germline CDR1 is MNHEY and CDR2 SVGEGT. The CDR3 sequence is 16 residues long.

The chain employs TRBV2 and TRBJ2-7; 7 bases match TRBD1. Germline lookup yields CDR1 SNHLY and CDR2 FYNNEI. V was clipped by 5 bases and J by 4 bases; unmatched bases: 8. This CDR3 is built from 14 residues. The CDR3 reads CASSPATGSYEQYF. CDR3 DNA: TGTGCCAGCAGTCCCGCGACAGGGTCTTACGAGCAGTACTTC.

The chain joins TRBV6-5 to TRBJ1-6; D gene unclear. The V end was cut by 4 bases, the J end by 0 bases, with 10 bases between. In germline, CDR1 is MNHEY, CDR2 SVGAGI. CDR3 length: 16 residues. DNA of the CDR3: TGTGCCAGCAGTTTGGACGGCAGCTCCTATAATTCACCCCTCCACTTT. This encodes CASSLDGSSYNSPLHF.

J is TRBJ2-5 and V is TRBV7-9; 10 bases align to TRBD2. Looked up from germline, CDR1 is SEHNR and CDR2 is FQNEAQ (reference sequence). V shed 4 bases, J shed 5 bases, and the junction held 7 bases outside the gene matches. The CDR3 sequence is 15 residues long. The CDR3 is CASSYNLAGVETQYF. In DNA, the CDR3 is TGTGCCAGCAGCTACAACCTAGCGGGAGTGGAGACCCAGTACTTC. The complete variable domain, with remaining parts taken from reference TRBV7-9 and TRBJ2-5, reads DTGVSQNPRHKITKRGQNVTFRCDPISEHNRLYWYRQTLGQGPEFLTYFQNEAQLEKSRLLSDRFSAERPKGSFSTLEIQRTEQGDSAMYLCASSYNLAGVETQYFGPGTRLLVL.

The rearrangement links TRBV15 to TRBJ1-2; D call uncertain. Trimming shortened V by 3 bases and J by 5 bases, and 7 bases separated the two germline ends. This CDR3 contains 12 residues. Germline CDR1 reads LNHNV; CDR2 reads YYDKDF (reference sequence). CDR3 in DNA: TGTGCCACCAGCAGGGGAAATTATGGCTACACCTTC. It encodes CATSRGNYGYTF.

The chain uses TRBV7-9 and TRBJ2-7, with D possibly matching TRBD1 (6 bases). This CDR3 spans 14 amino acids. Germline CDR1 is SEHNR and CDR2 is FQNEAQ (reference sequence). V gave up 1 base and J gave up 6 bases, with 13 bases separating them. CDR3 nucleotides: TGTGCCAGCAGCTTAGGTGTCTTGGGGGCCGAGCAGTACTTC. Its translation: CASSLGVLGAEQYF. Using reference TRBV7-9 and TRBJ2-7 for the parts outside the CDR3, the full variable domain is DTGVSQNPRHKITKRGQNVTFRCDPISEHNRLYWYRQTLGQGPEFLTYFQNEAQLEKSRLLSDRFSAERPKGSFSTLEIQRTEQGDSAMYLCASSLGVLGAEQYFGPGTRLTVT.

A remark on this clonotype: At one of its ends the junction is not consistent with the germline gene, which may arise from a read error. The CDR3 sequence is CASSQGLANYEQYF. For the CDR3, the DNA is TGCGCCAGCAGCCAAGGACTAGCTAATTACGAGCAGTACTTC. The chain couples TRBV14 to TRBJ2-7; TRBD2 aligns across 8 bases. This CDR3 has 14 residues. Germline V gene lookup returns CDR1 SGHDN and CDR2 FVKESK.

V and J are TRBV7-2 and TRBJ1-2, with D unclear. Germline V gene sequence: CDR1 SGHTA, CDR2 FQGNSA. This CDR3 contains 14 residues. V lost 4 bases and J lost 3, with 12 bases in between. The CDR3 is CASSYREAYYGYTF. The CDR3, as DNA: TGTGCCAGCAGCTACCGGGAAGCGTACTATGGCTACACCTTC.

The chain combines TRBV5-1 with TRBJ1-6; tentatively, D is TRBD1 (5 bases). The length of the CDR3 is 17 residues. Trimming left V 4 bases short and J 8 bases short, with 22 bases between. Germline assignment: CDR1 SGHRS and CDR2 YFSETQ. As DNA, the CDR3 is TGCGCCAGCAGCGAGGGACCGGTCAGGGTTACGGATTCACCCCTCCACTTT. Translation: CASSEGPVRVTDSPLHF.

This clonotype has just one count. The chain uses TRBV6-2 or TRBV6-3 and TRBJ2-2, with D uncertain. With 6 bases removed from V and 4 bases from J, the gap between germline ends came to 6 bases. Germline loops: CDR1 MNHEY, CDR2 SVGEGT. CDR3 length: 12 amino acids. This CDR3 is CASSQSTGELFF. The DNA for the CDR3 is TGTGCCAGCAGCCAAAGCACCGGGGAGCTGTTTTTT.

This clonotype turned up a few times. The rearrangement uses TRBV7-9 and TRBJ1-2, with D possibly matching TRBD1 (6 bases). The CDR3 length is 14 residues. V lost 6 bases and J 2 bases, leaving 13 bases between the germline ends. The germline V gene has CDR1 SEHNR and CDR2 FQNEAQ (reference sequence). CDR3 nucleotides: TGTGCCAGCAGTCCAGGTCAGGGGAACTATGGCTACACCTTC. Encoded protein: CASSPGQGNYGYTF.